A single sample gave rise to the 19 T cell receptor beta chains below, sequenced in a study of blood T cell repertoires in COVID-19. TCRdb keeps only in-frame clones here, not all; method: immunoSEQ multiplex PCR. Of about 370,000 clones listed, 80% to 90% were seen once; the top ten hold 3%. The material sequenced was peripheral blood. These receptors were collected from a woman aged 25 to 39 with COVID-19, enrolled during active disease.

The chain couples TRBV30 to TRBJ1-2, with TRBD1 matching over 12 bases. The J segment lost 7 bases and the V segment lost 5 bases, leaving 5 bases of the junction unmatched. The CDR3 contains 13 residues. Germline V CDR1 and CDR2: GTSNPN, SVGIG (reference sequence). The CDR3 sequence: CAWEQGQGAGYTF. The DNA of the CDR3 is TGTGCCTGGGAACAGGGACAGGGGGCTGGCTACACCTTC.

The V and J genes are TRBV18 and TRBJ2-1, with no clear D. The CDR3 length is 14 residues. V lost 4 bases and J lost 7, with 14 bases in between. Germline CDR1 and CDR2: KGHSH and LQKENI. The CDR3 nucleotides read TGTGCCAGCTCACGTACGACAATAGGTAATGAGCAGTTCTTC. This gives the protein CASSRTTIGNEQFF.

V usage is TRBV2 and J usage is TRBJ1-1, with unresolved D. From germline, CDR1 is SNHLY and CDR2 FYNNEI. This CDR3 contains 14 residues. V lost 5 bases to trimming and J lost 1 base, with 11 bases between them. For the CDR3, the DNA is TGTGCCAGCAGTTTACAGACCAGGAACACTGAAGCTTTCTTT. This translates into CASSLQTRNTEAFF. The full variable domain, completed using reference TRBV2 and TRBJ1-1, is EPEVTQTPSHQVTQMGQEVILRCVPISNHLYFYWYRQILGQKVEFLVSFYNNEISEKSEIFDDQFSVERPDGSNFTLKIRSTKLEDSAMYFCASSLQTRNTEAFFGQGTRLTVV.

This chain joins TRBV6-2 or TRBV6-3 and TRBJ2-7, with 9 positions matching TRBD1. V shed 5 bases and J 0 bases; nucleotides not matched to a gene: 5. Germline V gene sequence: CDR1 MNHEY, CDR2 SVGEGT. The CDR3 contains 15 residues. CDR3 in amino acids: CASSQGQGYSYEQYF. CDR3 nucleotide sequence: TGTGCCAGCAGTCAGGGACAGGGTTACTCCTACGAGCAGTACTTC.

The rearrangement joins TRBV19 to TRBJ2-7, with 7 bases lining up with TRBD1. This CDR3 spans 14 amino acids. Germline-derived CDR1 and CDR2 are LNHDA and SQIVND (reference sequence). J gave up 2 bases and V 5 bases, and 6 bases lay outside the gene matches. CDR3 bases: TGTGCCAGTAGTGCCGGGGACAGACCCTACGAGCAGTACTTC. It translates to CASSAGDRPYEQYF.

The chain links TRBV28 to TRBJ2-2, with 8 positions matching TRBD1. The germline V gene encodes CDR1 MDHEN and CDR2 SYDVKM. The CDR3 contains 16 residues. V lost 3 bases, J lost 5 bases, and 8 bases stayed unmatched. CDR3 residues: CASSFLTGAGTGELFF. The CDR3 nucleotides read TGTGCCAGCAGTTTCCTGACAGGGGCGGGGACCGGGGAGCTGTTTTTT.

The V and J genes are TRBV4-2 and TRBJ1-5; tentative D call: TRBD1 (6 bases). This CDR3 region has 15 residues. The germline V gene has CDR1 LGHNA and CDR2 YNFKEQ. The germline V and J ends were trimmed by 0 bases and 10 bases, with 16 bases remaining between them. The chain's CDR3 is CASSQERQAIDPQHF. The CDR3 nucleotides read TGTGCCAGCAGCCAAGAAAGACAGGCGATTGACCCCCAGCATTTT.

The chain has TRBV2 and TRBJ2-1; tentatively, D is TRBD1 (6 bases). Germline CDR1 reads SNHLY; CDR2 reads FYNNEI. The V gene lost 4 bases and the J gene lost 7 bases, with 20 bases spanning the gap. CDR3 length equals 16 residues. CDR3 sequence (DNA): TGTGCCAGCAGTGTCACCCCAGGGGATAGTTCGAATGAGCAGTTCTTC. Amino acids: CASSVTPGDSSNEQFF.

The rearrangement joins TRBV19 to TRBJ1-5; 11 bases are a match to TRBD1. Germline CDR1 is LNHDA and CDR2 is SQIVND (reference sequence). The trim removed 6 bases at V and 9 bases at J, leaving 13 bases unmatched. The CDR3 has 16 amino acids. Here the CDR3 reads CASSLSGQGELRPQHF. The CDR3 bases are TGTGCCAGTAGCTTATCGGGACAGGGGGAGTTGAGGCCCCAGCATTTT.

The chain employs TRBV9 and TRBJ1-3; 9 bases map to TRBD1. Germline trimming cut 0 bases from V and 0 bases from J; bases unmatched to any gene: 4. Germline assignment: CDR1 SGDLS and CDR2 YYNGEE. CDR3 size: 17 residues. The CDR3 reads CASSVGGQGHSGNTIYF. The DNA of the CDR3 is TGTGCCAGCAGCGTAGGGGGACAGGGTCACTCTGGAAACACCATATATTTT. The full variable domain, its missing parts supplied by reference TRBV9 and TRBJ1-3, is DSGVTQTPKHLITATGQRVTLRCSPRSGDLSVYWYQQSLDQGLQFLIQYYNGEERAKGNILERFSAQQFPDLHSELNLSSLELGDSALYFCASSVGGQGHSGNTIYFGEGSWLTVV.

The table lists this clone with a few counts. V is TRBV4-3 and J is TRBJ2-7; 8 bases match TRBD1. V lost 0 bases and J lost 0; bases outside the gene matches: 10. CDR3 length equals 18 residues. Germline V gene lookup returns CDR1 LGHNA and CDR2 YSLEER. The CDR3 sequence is CASSQEQRTGTGSYEQYV. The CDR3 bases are TGCGCCAGCAGCCAAGAACAGCGGACAGGGACCGGCTCCTACGAGCAGTACGTC.

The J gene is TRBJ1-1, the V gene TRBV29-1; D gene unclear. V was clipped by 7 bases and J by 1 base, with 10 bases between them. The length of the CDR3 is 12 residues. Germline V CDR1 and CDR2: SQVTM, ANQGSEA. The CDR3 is CSGGRENTEAFF. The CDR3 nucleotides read TGCAGCGGGGGAAGAGAGAACACTGAAGCTTTCTTT.

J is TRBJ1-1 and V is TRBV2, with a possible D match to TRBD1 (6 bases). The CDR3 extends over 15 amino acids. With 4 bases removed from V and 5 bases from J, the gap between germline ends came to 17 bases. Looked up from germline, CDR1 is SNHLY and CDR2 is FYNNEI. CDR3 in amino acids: CASSAIKDSRTEAFF. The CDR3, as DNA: TGTGCCAGCAGTGCCATCAAGGACAGTAGGACTGAAGCTTTCTTT.

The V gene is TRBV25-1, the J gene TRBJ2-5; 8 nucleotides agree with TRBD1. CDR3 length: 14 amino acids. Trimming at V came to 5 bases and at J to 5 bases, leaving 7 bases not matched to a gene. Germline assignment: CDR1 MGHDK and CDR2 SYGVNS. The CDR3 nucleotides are TGTGCCAGCAGTCCCCTGGACAGGGCTGAGACCCAGTACTTC. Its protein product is CASSPLDRAETQYF.

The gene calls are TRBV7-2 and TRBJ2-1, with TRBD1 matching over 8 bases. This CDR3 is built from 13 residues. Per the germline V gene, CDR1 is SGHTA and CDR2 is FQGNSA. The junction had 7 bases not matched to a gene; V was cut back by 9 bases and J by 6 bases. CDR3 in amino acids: CASWTGNINEQFF. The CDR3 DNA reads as TGTGCCAGTTGGACAGGGAATATCAATGAGCAGTTCTTC. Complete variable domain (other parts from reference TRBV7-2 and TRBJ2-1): GAGVSQSPSNKVTEKGKDVELRCDPISGHTALYWYRQSLGQGLEFLIYFQGNSAPDKSGLPSDRFSAERTGGSVSTLTIQRTQQEDSAVYLCASWTGNINEQFFGPGTRLTVL.

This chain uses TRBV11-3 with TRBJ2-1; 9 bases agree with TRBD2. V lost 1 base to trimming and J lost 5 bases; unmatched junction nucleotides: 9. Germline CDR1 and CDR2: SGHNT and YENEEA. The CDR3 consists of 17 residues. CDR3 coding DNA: TGTGCCAGCAGCTTAGTAGTGGCTAGCGGGGCAAACAATGAGCAGTTCTTC. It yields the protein CASSLVVASGANNEQFF.

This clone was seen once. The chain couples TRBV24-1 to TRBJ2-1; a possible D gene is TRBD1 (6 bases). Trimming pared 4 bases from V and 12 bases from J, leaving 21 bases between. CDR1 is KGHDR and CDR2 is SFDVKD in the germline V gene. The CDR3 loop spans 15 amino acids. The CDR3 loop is CATSDYLGAAGGQFF. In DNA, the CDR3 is TGTGCCACCAGTGACTACCTGGGGGCAGCTGGTGGGCAGTTCTTC.

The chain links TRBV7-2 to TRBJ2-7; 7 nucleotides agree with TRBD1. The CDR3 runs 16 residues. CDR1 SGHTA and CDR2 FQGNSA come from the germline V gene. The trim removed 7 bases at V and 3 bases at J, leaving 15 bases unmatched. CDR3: CASTAGRQGGSYEQYF. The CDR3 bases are TGTGCCAGCACCGCCGGGCGACAGGGCGGAAGCTACGAGCAGTACTTC.

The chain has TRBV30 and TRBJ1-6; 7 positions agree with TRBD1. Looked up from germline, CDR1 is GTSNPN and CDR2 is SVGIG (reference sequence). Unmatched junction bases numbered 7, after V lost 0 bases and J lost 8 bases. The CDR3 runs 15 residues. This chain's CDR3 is CAWSVGQGVDSPLHF. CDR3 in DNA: TGTGCCTGGAGTGTCGGGCAGGGGGTTGATTCACCCCTCCACTTT.